The 8 T cell receptor beta chains listed next were all sequenced from one sample in a study of spatial heterogeneity in lung cancer. TCRdb processed the 5' RACE reads anew with MiXCR; each CDR3 protein has one entry. In the table there are 7,500 to 9,000 distinct CDR3 sequences, under 9% of which are singletons. Time point noted: sample taken at primary tumor resection. Sequencing of whole RNA from tumor, nontumor lung or frozen PBMC involved no sorting. This sample comprised PBMCs, obtained at surgery. All receptors come from a female donor with early-stage non-small cell lung cancer.

In its sample, this clonotype was seen many times. This chain joins TRBV6-2 or TRBV6-3 and TRBJ2-5, with 10 bases aligning to TRBD1. Unmatched junction bases numbered 14, after V lost 7 bases and J lost 0 bases. This CDR3 has 18 residues. Germline-derived CDR1 and CDR2 are MNHEY and SVGEGT. The CDR3 coding sequence is TGTGCCAGCACCTACGTGGCGGGGACAGGGGTTTACCAAGAGACCCAGTACTTC. Translation gives CASTYVAGTGVYQETQYF.

This clonotype was found a few times. The J gene is TRBJ1-1, the V gene TRBV2; D gene ambiguous. The germline V and J ends were trimmed by 7 bases and 1 base, with 4 bases remaining between them. The CDR3 has 11 residues. Germline CDR1 SNHLY, CDR2 FYNNEI. The CDR3 sequence: CASNWNTEAFF. The CDR3 bases are TGTGCCAGCAACTGGAACACTGAAGCTTTCTTT.

This clonotype was counted ten times or more. The rearrangement joins TRBV11-2 to TRBJ2-5, with 8 bases aligning to TRBD2. There are 17 residues in the CDR3. CDR1 is SGHAT, CDR2 FQNNGV, per germline. V lost 3 bases, J lost 4 bases, and 13 bases stayed unmatched. The CDR3, as DNA: TGTGCCAGCAGCTTGCCGACTGCTTCGCGGGGGGTAGAGACCCAGTACTTC. This translates into CASSLPTASRGVETQYF. The full variable domain, with the rest looked up from reference TRBV11-2 and TRBJ2-5, is EAGVAQSPRYKIIEKRQSVAFWCNPISGHATLYWYQQILGQGPKLLIQFQNNGVVDDSQLPKDRFSAERLKGVDSTLKIQPAKLEDSAVYLCASSLPTASRGVETQYFGPGTRLLVL.

By share of the sample, this clonotype is medium-sized. V is TRBV3-1 and J is TRBJ2-3, with 7 bases lining up with TRBD1. This CDR3 contains 17 residues. After removal of 3 bases from V and 3 bases from J, the junction contained 12 bases not matched to a gene. The germline V gene has CDR1 LGHDT and CDR2 YNNKEL (reference sequence). In DNA form, the CDR3 reads TGTGCCAGCAGCCAGGGTTCCGGGACAGCCCGAACAGATACGCAGTATTTT. Amino acid sequence: CASSQGSGTARTDTQYF.

For this clonotype: A much larger clone is a single base away; this may be a read error. DNA of the CDR3: TGCGTCAGCAGCTTGGAGCACGGAGCCTACGAGCAGTACTTC. As protein: CVSSLEHGAYEQYF. The chain couples TRBV5-1 to TRBJ2-7; D gene ambiguous. The CDR3 consists of 14 residues. Germline CDR1 is SGHRS and CDR2 is YFSETQ.

In its sample, this clonotype was seen many times. The DNA for the CDR3 is TGTGCCAGCAGCCAAGTACGCGGAAGCACAGATACGCAGTATTTT. Protein sequence: CASSQVRGSTDTQYF. The chain couples TRBV4-2 to TRBJ2-3; no firm D call. Trimming removed 1 base from V and 0 bases from J, with 8 bases in between. CDR3 length: 15 residues. Germline CDR1 reads LGHNA; CDR2 reads YNFKEQ.

This clonotype was counted ten times or more. The gene calls are TRBV27 and TRBJ2-7; D unclear. Germline-derived CDR1 and CDR2 are MNHEY and SMNVEV (reference sequence). The CDR3 extends over 14 amino acids. V was pared by 8 bases and J by 0 bases, with 14 bases between. The CDR3 loop is CASGANWPSYEQYF. The CDR3 region has the DNA TGTGCCAGCGGAGCGAATTGGCCCTCCTACGAGCAGTACTTC.

This clonotype occurred many times. V gene TRBV20-1 combines with J gene TRBJ1-5; D remains unclear. With 6 bases removed from V and 3 bases from J, the gap between germline ends came to 21 bases. Germline V gene lookup returns CDR1 DFQATT and CDR2 SNEGSKA (reference sequence). The CDR3 extends over 16 amino acids. The CDR3 reads CSAPPAGSGSNQPQHF. CDR3 DNA: TGCAGTGCCCCTCCTGCGGGGAGCGGATCCAATCAGCCCCAGCATTTT.